This T cell receptor beta chain was sequenced for a study of T-cell reconstitution after alpha-beta-depleted transplantation in children. General observations from the study: Day-60 TCRbeta diversity that was high in some patients was derived from surviving recipient T cells and thymic progenitors. At the one-year point after transplant, T-cell counts and TCRbeta diversity were found to come mostly from T cells that had been newly produced. It was reported that alpha-beta T cells came from several hundred expanded graft clones (about two months after transplant).

With regard to this clonotype: Its cognate antigen is unknown.

With 8 bases removed from V and 3 bases from J, the gap between germline ends came to 17 bases. This CDR3 has 14 residues. Germline loops: CDR1 MGHDK, CDR2 SYGVNS. Library preparation (for TCRbeta) was performed with unique molecular identifiers. TCRdb re-called the PCR reads through MiXCR, storing one row per CDR3 protein. The sample has 350,000 to 500,000 distinct CDR3 sequences; roughly two fifths are singletons. The genes are TRBV25-1 and TRBJ2-7; D may be TRBD1 or TRBD2 (5 bases each). Sequenced material: PBMCs, taken before TCRalphabeta/CD19-depleted stem cell transplant. The receptor was derived from a girl aged 2 to 10 with aplastic anemia, due to receive a stem cell transplant. CDR3 amino acids: CASASGRLVYEQYF. The CDR3 DNA is TGTGCCAGCGCGTCGGGACGGCTAGTCTACGAGCAGTACTTC.